This TCR beta chain was found in a study of T cells after yellow fever vaccination. This clonotype was seen a handful of times. Its specificity is unknown. 5'RACE template switching produced TCR cDNA carrying a universal primer site and UMIs. TCRdb used MiXCR to reprocess the 5' RACE reads, holding one entry per CDR3 protein. The data contain a few hundred thousand distinct CDR3 sequences, 8.7% of them singletons. Study observations and caveats: CD4 and CD8 compartments shared a small share of clonotypes. There was a possibility that FACS-sorted repertoires contained abundant clonotypes contaminating from the bulk population.

V was shortened by 4 bases and J by 2 bases, with 6 bases between the two germline ends. Germline V gene lookup returns CDR1 SNHLY and CDR2 FYNNEI. The CDR3 runs 12 residues. This TCR derives from a man between 18 and 29 years old who received the YFV17D yellow fever vaccine. This specimen was CD4+ T cells sorted from PBMCs, taken 5 days after the yellow fever booster vaccination. J is TRBJ2-7 and V is TRBV2; no firm D call. Here the CDR3 DNA reads TGTGCCAGCAGTGCACAGCCCTACGAGCAGTACTTC. This gives the protein CASSAQPYEQYF.